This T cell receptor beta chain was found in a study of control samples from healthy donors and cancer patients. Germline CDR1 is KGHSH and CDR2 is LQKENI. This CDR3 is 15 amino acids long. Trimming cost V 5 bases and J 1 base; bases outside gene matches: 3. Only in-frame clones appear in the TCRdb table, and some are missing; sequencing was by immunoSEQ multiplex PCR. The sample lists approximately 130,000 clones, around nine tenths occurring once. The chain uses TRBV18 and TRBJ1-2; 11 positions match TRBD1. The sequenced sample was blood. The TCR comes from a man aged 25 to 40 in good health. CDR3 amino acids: CASSDGTGGNYGYTF. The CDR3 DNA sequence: TGTGCCAGCTCAGACGGGACAGGGGGTAACTATGGCTACACCTTC.